Shown below are 26 T cell receptor beta chains from a single sample sequenced in a study of post-analysis software for immune sequencing data. For these TCRs, the target antigens are not known. Study-wide findings and caveats: Controls showed lower frequencies than patients for roughly 5 TRBV segments, and TRBV5-6, TRBV5-1 and TRBV20-1 were among these.

Libraries were made from TCR beta cDNA, and they carried unique molecular identifiers. TCRdb fed the PCR reads into MiXCR, producing one record per CDR3 protein. The data contain approximately 350,000 distinct CDR3 sequences, 30% to 45% of them singletons. The sample comprised blood. These receptors came from a girl aged 10 to 17 with multiple sclerosis.

There are a few counts of this clonotype. V is TRBV7-9 and J is TRBJ1-2, with TRBD1 matching 7 bases. V was clipped by 5 bases and J by 8 bases; unmatched bases: 11. This CDR3 is built from 14 residues. Germline values: CDR1 SEHNR, CDR2 FQNEAQ (reference sequence). As DNA, the CDR3 is TGTGCCAGCAGCGGCTCGAACAGGGGTGAAGGCTACACCTTC. Encoded protein: CASSGSNRGEGYTF.

This clonotype was detected only a few times. This sequence joins TRBV5-1 and TRBJ2-3, with D hard to call. Germline V gene lookup returns CDR1 SGHRS and CDR2 YFSETQ. The CDR3 length is 13 residues. V was trimmed by 0 bases and J by 6 bases, leaving 8 bases between them. The CDR3 bases are TGCGCCAGCAGCTTGGCCTCCCGGGATACGCAGTATTTT. Residues: CASSLASRDTQYF.

The chain recombines TRBV4-1 with TRBJ2-1; 10 bases map to TRBD2. V lost 2 bases, J lost 2 bases, and 6 bases stayed unmatched. The germline gives CDR1 MGHRA, CDR2 YSYEKL. The CDR3 totals 17 residues. The CDR3 sequence is CASSQILAGLTYNEQFF. CDR3 nucleotide sequence: TGCGCCAGCAGCCAAATACTAGCGGGGCTCACCTACAATGAGCAGTTCTTC.

The gene calls are TRBV3-1 and TRBJ2-3; D not certain. In germline, CDR1 is LGHDT, CDR2 YNNKEL (reference sequence). V was trimmed by 0 bases and J by 3 bases, leaving 4 bases between them. The CDR3 extends over 13 amino acids. The CDR3 coding sequence is TGTGCCAGCAGCCAAGAGTGGACAGATACGCAGTATTTT. Translated: CASSQEWTDTQYF.

This chain links TRBV4-3 with TRBJ2-6; D unresolved. The germline gives CDR1 LGHNA, CDR2 YSLEER. CDR3 length equals 17 residues. Between the trimmed V and J ends, which lost 2 bases and 0 bases, there was a span of 11 bases. The CDR3 loop reads CASSQIFSVSGANVLTF. CDR3 nucleotide sequence: TGCGCCAGCAGCCAAATTTTCAGTGTCTCTGGGGCCAACGTCCTGACTTTC.

CDR3 coding DNA: TGCGCCAGCAGCCAAGATCTTGTGACAGCCTATGGCTACACCTTC. It yields the protein CASSQDLVTAYGYTF. The chain is built from TRBV4-3 and TRBJ1-2, with a weak D call TRBD1 (5 bases). Trimming removed 0 bases from V and 4 bases from J, with 12 bases in between. Germline CDR1 reads LGHNA; CDR2 reads YSLEER. The CDR3 length is 15 residues.

The rearrangement uses TRBV5-1 and TRBJ2-2; TRBD2 might be the D (6 bases). Germline V gene data show CDR1 as SGHRS and CDR2 as YFSETQ. Between the trimmed V and J ends, which lost 4 bases and 5 bases, there was a span of 12 bases. CDR3 size: 14 residues. CDR3 in DNA: TGCGCCAGCAGCCCCGAGGGAGGAACCGGGGAGCTGTTTTTT. This gives the protein CASSPEGGTGELFF.

A remark on this clonotype: It may be a read error: a sequence one base away is much more abundant. The chain has TRBV15 and TRBJ2-6; 8 bases map to TRBD1. The CDR3 is 16 residues long. The germline V gene has CDR1 LNHNV and CDR2 YYDKDF (reference sequence). The CDR3 bases are TGTGCCACCAGCAGGGACATTATGACAGGGGCCGACGTCCTGACTTTC. Its translation: CATSRDIMTGADVLTF.

This clonotype was seen a handful of times. The rearrangement joins TRBV4-3 to TRBJ1-1; TRBD1 aligns across 8 bases. This CDR3 contains 14 residues. CDR1 and CDR2 from the germline V gene are LGHNA and YSLEER. Trimming removed 0 bases from V and 7 bases from J; junction bases left unmatched: 4. In nucleotides, the CDR3 is TGCGCCAGCAGCCAAGATTCTGGACAGGGTGAAGCTTTCTTT. This translates into CASSQDSGQGEAFF.

This chain links TRBV20-1 with TRBJ1-1; D perhaps matches TRBD1 (5 bases). The CDR3 covers 11 residues. Germline V gene data show CDR1 as DFQATT and CDR2 as SNEGSKA (reference sequence). CDR3 protein: CIGTENTEAFF. The CDR3 DNA reads as TGCATCGGGACGGAAAACACTGAAGCTTTCTTT.

The J gene is TRBJ1-1, the V gene TRBV20-1, with a tentative D call TRBD1 (5 bases). CDR1 DFQATT and CDR2 SNEGSKA come from the germline V gene (reference sequence). Trimming left V 0 bases short and J 3 bases short, with 29 bases between. The CDR3 extends over 20 amino acids. CDR3 protein: CSARDIGHGMTAGGDTEAFF. As DNA, the CDR3 is TGCAGTGCTAGAGATATCGGACACGGGATGACAGCCGGCGGGGACACTGAAGCTTTCTTT.

This clonotype has a handful of counts. The chain couples TRBV7-3 to TRBJ2-5; D not resolved. There are 13 residues in the CDR3. Germline CDR1 is SGHTA and CDR2 is FQGTGA. Trimming shortened V by 1 base and J by 1 base, and 4 bases separated the two germline ends. The CDR3 DNA sequence: TGTGCCAGCAGCTTAAGCTTCCAAGAGACCCAGTACTTC. This translates into CASSLSFQETQYF.

This clonotype was counted between two and nine times. The chain links TRBV7-3 to TRBJ2-5; TRBD1 matches at 8 bases. With 5 bases clipped from V and 2 bases from J, the junction kept 7 bases outside the gene matches. The CDR3 is made up of 15 amino acids. The V gene's germline CDR1 is SGHTA and CDR2 FQGTGA. The CDR3 here is CASSPLGQGQETQYF. The CDR3 coding sequence is TGTGCCAGCAGCCCCCTCGGACAGGGACAAGAGACCCAGTACTTC.

The CDR3 sequence is CASSLESGGLDTQYF. CDR3 DNA sequence: TGCGCCAGCAGCTTGGAGTCCGGGGGTTTAGATACGCAGTATTTT. The chain joins TRBV5-1 to TRBJ2-3; TRBD2 is a possible D gene (6 bases). CDR1 is SGHRS, CDR2 YFSETQ, per germline. The CDR3 loop spans 15 amino acids. V dropped 0 bases and J dropped 5 bases, with 13 bases sitting between them. The full variable domain, completed using reference TRBV5-1 and TRBJ2-3, is KAGVTQTPRYLIKTRGQQVTLSCSPISGHRSVSWYQQTPGQGLQFLFEYFSETQRNKGNFPGRFSGRQFSNSRSEMNVSTLELGDSALYLCASSLESGGLDTQYFGPGTRLTVL.

Only one count was recorded for this clonotype. This chain connects TRBV7-9 to TRBJ1-2, with D possibly TRBD1 on 6 matching bases. Germline CDR1 reads SEHNR; CDR2 reads FQNEAQ (reference sequence). CDR3 length: 18 residues. Trimming shortened V by 5 bases and J by 1 base, and 23 bases separated the two germline ends. CDR3 loop: CASSPSWVGGLHNYGYTF. In DNA form, the CDR3 reads TGTGCCAGCAGCCCTTCATGGGTGGGGGGGCTCCATAACTATGGCTACACCTTC.

The V gene is TRBV7-2, the J gene TRBJ2-7; maybe TRBD2 (5 bases). Trimming removed 5 bases at V and 3 bases at J, with 11 bases between. Germline CDR1 SGHTA, CDR2 FQGNSA. The CDR3 sequence is 13 residues long. The CDR3 loop reads CASSLSGLYEQYF. DNA of the CDR3: TGTGCCAGCAGCCTCAGCGGCCTCTACGAGCAGTACTTC.

J is TRBJ1-2 and V is TRBV4-1; D gene unclear. Trimming shortened V by 0 bases and J by 6 bases, and 17 bases separated the two germline ends. Germline V gives CDR1 MGHRA, CDR2 YSYEKL. There are 16 residues in the CDR3. CDR3 loop: CASSQDRRVSGHGYTF. CDR3 in DNA: TGCGCCAGCAGCCAAGATCGAAGGGTATCCGGACATGGCTACACCTTC.

This clonotype was found a few times. The CDR3 bases are TGTGCCAGCAGTTTCACGGACCCACAACATACGCAGTATTTT. Translation: CASSFTDPQHTQYF. The rearrangement joins TRBV27 to TRBJ2-3, with no clear D. V gave up 3 bases and J gave up 7 bases, with 14 bases separating them. The CDR3 consists of 14 residues. Looked up from germline, CDR1 is MNHEY and CDR2 is SMNVEV (reference sequence).

V gene TRBV7-2 combines with J gene TRBJ1-1, with D hard to call. Germline values: CDR1 SGHTA, CDR2 FQGNSA. Trimming stripped 3 bases from V and 7 bases from J, with 15 bases between. The CDR3 has 14 residues. The CDR3 coding sequence is TGTGCCAGCAGCTTGATGTCAGGACCTGGTGAAGCTTTCTTT. It specifies CASSLMSGPGEAFF.

V gene TRBV12-3 or TRBV12-4 combines with J gene TRBJ1-5; 7 bases map to TRBD1. The CDR3 loop spans 15 amino acids. The ends lost 6 bases at V and 5 bases at J; junction bases unmatched: 10. The CDR3 DNA reads as TGTGCCAGCAGCTCCGACAGGGTGGGCGATCAGCCCCAGCATTTT. This translates into CASSSDRVGDQPQHF.

This clonotype has at least ten counts. The junction does not match germline at one end; this may be a read error. This sequence joins TRBV5-1 and TRBJ2-7; D gene uncertain. Germline V gene lookup returns CDR1 SGHRS and CDR2 YFSETQ. This CDR3 contains 13 residues. CDR3: CASSLLGSYEQYF. CDR3 nucleotide sequence: TGTGCCAGCAGCCTGCTCGGCTCCTACGAGCAGTACTTC.

The chain carries TRBV15 and TRBJ2-2, with 7 bases aligning to TRBD2. The CDR3 is made up of 15 amino acids. Germline V gene data show CDR1 as LNHNV and CDR2 as YYDKDF (reference sequence). The V segment lost 4 bases and the J segment 3 bases; nucleotides outside the gene matches: 5. The CDR3, as DNA: TGTGCCACCAGCAAGGGAGGGCAGTACACCGGGGAGCTGTTTTTT. Translation: CATSKGGQYTGELFF.

The J gene is TRBJ1-5, the V gene TRBV7-9; the D is unclear. This CDR3 has 17 residues. The V end was cut by 3 bases, the J end by 1 base, with 16 bases between. Germline assignment: CDR1 SEHNR and CDR2 FQNEAQ (reference sequence). This CDR3 reads CASSFEGRRGSNQPQHF. In nucleotides, the CDR3 is TGTGCCAGCAGCTTCGAGGGCCGGAGAGGAAGCAATCAGCCCCAGCATTTT.

In this sample, this clonotype turned up many times. The chain employs TRBV4-2 and TRBJ2-4; unclear D gene. Germline V gives CDR1 LGHNA, CDR2 YNFKEQ. This CDR3 has 14 amino acids. V was pared by 6 bases and J by 3 bases, with 12 bases between. This CDR3 is CASSDSWDKNIQYF. CDR3 DNA: TGTGCCAGCAGTGACTCCTGGGACAAAAACATTCAGTACTTC.

The chain combines TRBV6-2 or TRBV6-3 with TRBJ1-1; TRBD1 is a possible D gene (5 bases). Germline V gene lookup returns CDR1 MNHEY and CDR2 SVGEGT. There are 15 residues in the CDR3. The ends were cut back, 4 bases at V and 1 base at J, with 13 bases in the middle. This chain's CDR3 is CASSWDDRPNTEAFF. CDR3 coding DNA: TGTGCCAGCAGTTGGGACGACAGACCGAACACTGAAGCTTTCTTT.

The gene calls are TRBV7-8 and TRBJ2-7; D possibly corresponds to TRBD2 (6 bases). The CDR3 sequence is 15 residues long. CDR1 and CDR2 (germline): SGHVS, FQNEAQ. Trimming removed 5 bases at V and 2 bases at J, with 16 bases between. The DNA of the CDR3 is TGTGCCAGCAGCCCCTTAATCGGGGGACCCTACGAGCAGTACTTC. It yields the protein CASSPLIGGPYEQYF.